Below are 25 T cell receptor beta chains sequenced from a single sample in a study of early T cells in non-severe SARS-CoV-2 infection. TCRdb fed the 5' RACE reads into MiXCR, producing one record per CDR3 protein. The sample yields over 70,000 distinct CDR3 sequences, roughly 15% seen once. The sequencing used whole blood, collected at baseline. The source of these receptors is an adult who was a healthcare worker with PCR-confirmed SARS-CoV-2 infection or an uninfected control (not recorded which).

This clonotype was observed a few times. The chain recombines TRBV5-4 with TRBJ2-1, with D possibly TRBD1 on 5 matching bases. The CDR3 sequence is 15 residues long. Germline assignment: CDR1 SGHNT and CDR2 YYREEE (reference sequence). V was clipped by 2 bases and J by 2 bases, with 11 bases between them. CDR3 region: CASSFRAGPYNEQFF. CDR3 coding DNA: TGTGCCAGCAGCTTTAGGGCAGGGCCCTACAATGAGCAGTTCTTC. Full variable domain (outside the CDR3, taken from reference TRBV5-4 and TRBJ2-1): ETGVTQSPTHLIKTRGQQVTLRCSSQSGHNTVSWYQQALGQGPQFIFQYYREEENGRGNFPPRFSGLQFPNYSSELNVNALELDDSALYLCASSFRAGPYNEQFFGPGTRLTVL.

This clonotype was recorded a few times. The rearrangement links TRBV7-2 to TRBJ2-3; the D gene is possibly TRBD2 (5 bases). Germline CDR1 is SGHTA and CDR2 is FQGNSA. With 1 base removed from V and 3 bases from J, the gap between germline ends came to 11 bases. This CDR3 is built from 15 residues. CDR3 protein: CASSLGRGLTDTQYF. The CDR3 bases are TGTGCCAGCAGCTTAGGCCGGGGATTGACAGATACGCAGTATTTT. The whole variable domain, filled in from reference TRBV7-2 and TRBJ2-3, reads GAGVSQSPSNKVTEKGKDVELRCDPISGHTALYWYRQSLGQGLEFLIYFQGNSAPDKSGLPSDRFSAERTGGSVSTLTIQRTQQEDSAVYLCASSLGRGLTDTQYFGPGTRLTVL.

This clonotype was seen more than once but under ten times. The chain carries TRBV5-1 and TRBJ2-5; maybe TRBD2 (6 bases). Germline CDR1 is SGHRS and CDR2 is YFSETQ. The V end was cut by 4 bases, the J end by 3 bases, with 16 bases between. The CDR3 contains 15 residues. The CDR3 bases are TGCGCCAGCAGCCGAGGCGGCGGAGGGGAAGAGACCCAGTACTTC. Encoded protein: CASSRGGGGEETQYF.

This clonotype was picked up a small number of times. The V and J genes are TRBV2 and TRBJ2-7; maybe TRBD2 (6 bases). V shed 8 bases and J shed 6 bases, with 17 bases lying between them. Per the germline V gene, CDR1 is SNHLY and CDR2 is FYNNEI. The CDR3 totals 13 residues. The CDR3 is CASLSDGGGEQYF. In DNA, the CDR3 is TGTGCCAGCCTATCCGATGGGGGAGGCGAGCAGTACTTC. Full variable domain (missing parts from reference TRBV2 and TRBJ2-7): EPEVTQTPSHQVTQMGQEVILRCVPISNHLYFYWYRQILGQKVEFLVSFYNNEISEKSEIFDDQFSVERPDGSNFTLKIRSTKLEDSAMYFCASLSDGGGEQYFGPGTRLTVT.

V is TRBV5-6 and J is TRBJ2-3; 7 bases fit TRBD2. Germline trimming cut 5 bases from V and 0 bases from J; bases unmatched to any gene: 3. This CDR3 has 14 residues. CDR1 and CDR2 (germline): SGHDT, YYEEEE. CDR3 DNA sequence: TGTGCCAGCAGGACGCGGGGGAGCACAGATACGCAGTATTTT. Translated: CASRTRGSTDTQYF. The full variable domain, rest sourced from reference TRBV5-6 and TRBJ2-3, is DAGVTQSPTHLIKTRGQQVTLRCSPKSGHDTVSWYQQALGQGPQFIFQYYEEEERQRGNFPDRFSGHQFPNYSSELNVNALLLGDSALYLCASRTRGSTDTQYFGPGTRLTVL.

The CDR3 sequence is CATSDGGHLHGYTF. The DNA for the CDR3 is TGTGCCACCAGTGATGGCGGCCACCTCCATGGCTACACCTTC. The gene calls are TRBV24-1 and TRBJ1-2; D remains ambiguous. The CDR3 is made up of 14 amino acids. V dropped 3 bases and J dropped 6 bases, with 13 bases sitting between them. Germline V gene lookup returns CDR1 KGHDR and CDR2 SFDVKD.

The chain joins TRBV24-1 to TRBJ1-1; a weak D match, TRBD1 (5 bases). The CDR3 loop spans 14 amino acids. V lost 4 bases and J lost 5, with 13 bases in between. CDR1 and CDR2 from the germline V gene are KGHDR and SFDVKD. The chain's CDR3 is CATSDPGLGTEAFF. CDR3 nucleotide sequence: TGTGCCACCAGTGACCCGGGACTTGGAACTGAAGCTTTCTTT.

There are a few counts of this clonotype. The V gene is TRBV5-1, the J gene TRBJ2-2; no definite D call. Trimming removed 0 bases from V and 4 bases from J, with 10 bases in between. The germline V gene has CDR1 SGHRS and CDR2 YFSETQ. The length of the CDR3 is 15 residues. The CDR3 loop is CASSLVKGGTGELFF. CDR3 DNA sequence: TGCGCCAGCAGCTTGGTGAAGGGTGGCACCGGGGAGCTGTTTTTT.

About this clonotype itself: At one boundary the junction diverges from the germline segment, which might be a read error. V is TRBV28 and J is TRBJ1-2; D is ambiguous. The CDR3 extends over 12 amino acids. CDR1 and CDR2 from the germline V gene are MDHEN and SYDVKM. The CDR3 region has the DNA TGTGTCAGCGGGTCCGTCAACTATGGCTACACCTTC. Its translation: CVSGSVNYGYTF.

This clonotype was detected only a few times. V is TRBV4-1 and J is TRBJ1-1, with unresolved D. The CDR3 consists of 14 residues. Trimming removed 1 base at V and 4 bases at J, with 10 bases between. CDR1 MGHRA and CDR2 YSYEKL come from the germline V gene. CDR3 sequence (DNA): TGCGCCAGCAGCCAAGGCCCGGGGTCCACTGAAGCTTTCTTT. Its translation is CASSQGPGSTEAFF.

The chain couples TRBV27 to TRBJ1-5; 8 nucleotides match TRBD1. Trimming at V came to 7 bases and at J to 3 bases, leaving 2 bases not matched to a gene. Germline CDR1 is MNHEY and CDR2 is SMNVEV (reference sequence). The CDR3 is 13 amino acids. The CDR3 protein is CASTQGANQPQHF. CDR3 nucleotide sequence: TGTGCCAGCACCCAGGGGGCCAATCAGCCCCAGCATTTT.

V gene TRBV12-3 or TRBV12-4 combines with J gene TRBJ1-5; 7 positions match TRBD1. V was clipped by 6 bases and J by 1 base; unmatched bases: 6. The CDR3 has 15 residues. The CDR3 region has the DNA TGTGCCAGCAGATCTCAGGGGGTGAGCAATCAGCCCCAGCATTTT. Its translation is CASRSQGVSNQPQHF.

This clonotype was observed a handful of times. The CDR3 bases are TGCGCCAGCAGTGAGTGGGGCCCTATCGGAGCTGTCAATGAGCAGTTCTTC. Its protein product is CASSEWGPIGAVNEQFF. The chain employs TRBV10-2 and TRBJ2-1; TRBD1 is a possible D gene (5 bases). The V gene lost 1 base and the J gene lost 6 bases, with 19 bases spanning the gap. The CDR3 has 17 residues. Germline-derived CDR1 and CDR2 are WSHSY and SAAADI.

The V call is TRBV7-6, the J call TRBJ2-1, with D possibly TRBD2 on 6 matching bases. CDR3 size: 13 residues. Trimming left V 5 bases short and J 10 bases short, with 15 bases between. Germline V CDR1 and CDR2: SGHVS, FNYEAQ. The CDR3 here is CASSPQLAGEQFF. CDR3 sequence (DNA): TGTGCCAGCAGCCCCCAACTAGCCGGGGAGCAGTTCTTC.

This clonotype occurred many times. The chain is built from TRBV7-9 and TRBJ2-1; TRBD2 is a possible D gene (5 bases). This CDR3 contains 15 residues. CDR1 and CDR2 from the germline V gene are SEHNR and FQNEAQ (reference sequence). V was cut by 6 bases and J by 8 bases, with 20 bases left in between. The CDR3 is CASRASRLRRDEQFF. The CDR3 DNA reads TGTGCCAGCAGGGCTAGCAGACTTCGTAGGGATGAGCAGTTCTTC.

The chain is built from TRBV25-1 and TRBJ2-3; 7 nucleotides align to TRBD1. Per the germline V gene, CDR1 is MGHDK and CDR2 is SYGVNS. The V and J ends lost 4 bases and 4 bases, in that order; junction bases with no gene match: 5. The CDR3 is 14 residues long. In nucleotides, the CDR3 is TGTGCCAGCAGTGGCGACAGGGTCGCAGATACGCAGTATTTT. As protein: CASSGDRVADTQYF.

This clonotype occurred a few times. The CDR3 region is CASSLEDPRVNEQYF. CDR3 DNA: TGCGCCAGCAGCCTAGAGGACCCTCGGGTAAACGAGCAGTACTTC. The chain employs TRBV5-1 and TRBJ2-7; no definite D call. Trimming removed 4 bases from V and 5 bases from J, with 19 bases in between. The CDR3 has 15 amino acids. The V gene's germline CDR1 is SGHRS and CDR2 YFSETQ.

At least ten counts were recorded for this clonotype. The chain is built from TRBV12-3 or TRBV12-4 and TRBJ2-1; D is perhaps TRBD1 (5 bases). The CDR3 is 14 residues long. Trimming stripped 4 bases from V and 8 bases from J, with 15 bases between. The DNA of the CDR3 is TGTGCCAGCAGTTCCTCCGACATAGGGGATGAGCAGTTCTTC. It codes for CASSSSDIGDEQFF.

V gene TRBV6-2 or TRBV6-3 combines with J gene TRBJ2-1; TRBD2 aligns across 9 bases. In germline, CDR1 is MNHEY, CDR2 SVGEGT. V was pared by 6 bases and J by 4 bases, with 10 bases of the junction left unmatched. There are 16 residues in the CDR3. For the CDR3, the DNA is TGTGCCAGCAGCTCCCCTCTAGCGGGAAGTTACAATGAGCAGTTCTTC. It encodes CASSSPLAGSYNEQFF.

This clonotype was seen many times. The chain is built from TRBV12-3 or TRBV12-4 and TRBJ2-4, with D perhaps matching TRBD1 (5 bases). V lost 6 bases, J lost 4 bases, and 10 bases lay in between. The CDR3 has 13 residues. The DNA of the CDR3 is TGTGCCAGCAGACCGGACACTAAAAACATTCAGTACTTC. Protein: CASRPDTKNIQYF.

This clonotype has only a few counts. The gene calls are TRBV7-9 and TRBJ1-4; D remains ambiguous. This CDR3 comprises 14 residues. V shed 2 bases and J shed 3 bases, with 7 bases lying between them. The germline gives CDR1 SEHNR, CDR2 FQNEAQ (reference sequence). The CDR3 reads CASSLMSANEKLFF. The CDR3 nucleotides are TGTGCCAGCAGCTTAATGTCCGCTAATGAAAAACTGTTTTTT. Supplemented by reference TRBV7-9 and TRBJ1-4, the full variable domain reads DTGVSQNPRHKITKRGQNVTFRCDPISEHNRLYWYRQTLGQGPEFLTYFQNEAQLEKSRLLSDRFSAERPKGSFSTLEIQRTEQGDSAMYLCASSLMSANEKLFFGSGTQLSVL.

This sequence joins TRBV24-1 and TRBJ2-1; D not certain. Trimming stripped 3 bases from V and 5 bases from J, with 7 bases between. The CDR3 loop spans 13 amino acids. Looked up from germline, CDR1 is KGHDR and CDR2 is SFDVKD. CDR3 region: CATSDPVHNEQFF. Written as DNA, the CDR3 is TGTGCCACCAGTGATCCCGTCCACAATGAGCAGTTCTTC.

This clonotype showed up many times. V usage is TRBV6-5 and J usage is TRBJ1-1, with 10 bases fitting TRBD1. The CDR3 is made up of 14 amino acids. Unmatched junction bases numbered 3, after V lost 2 bases and J lost 6 bases. CDR1 and CDR2 from the germline V gene are MNHEY and SVGAGI. The CDR3 protein is CASSYTGQGAEAFF. In nucleotides, the CDR3 is TGTGCCAGCAGTTACACTGGACAGGGGGCTGAAGCTTTCTTT.

The chain links TRBV19 to TRBJ1-5; TRBD1 aligns across 8 bases. Trimming took 5 bases from V and 8 from J; bases not matched to a gene: 17. Per the germline V gene, CDR1 is LNHDA and CDR2 is SQIVND (reference sequence). CDR3 size: 17 residues. CDR3 in DNA: TGTGCCAGTAGTCCCGGGCGGGACAGGCTTCTCGGGGAGCCCCAGCATTTT. It encodes CASSPGRDRLLGEPQHF.

This clonotype was counted between two and nine times. This chain connects TRBV19 to TRBJ2-3; TRBD2 might be the D (5 bases). Between the trimmed V and J ends, which lost 2 bases and 6 bases, there was a span of 12 bases. This CDR3 contains 14 residues. Per the germline V gene, CDR1 is LNHDA and CDR2 is SQIVND (reference sequence). In DNA form, the CDR3 reads TGTGCCAGTAGTATACTGGATGCGGGCGATACGCAGTATTTT. This codes for CASSILDAGDTQYF.